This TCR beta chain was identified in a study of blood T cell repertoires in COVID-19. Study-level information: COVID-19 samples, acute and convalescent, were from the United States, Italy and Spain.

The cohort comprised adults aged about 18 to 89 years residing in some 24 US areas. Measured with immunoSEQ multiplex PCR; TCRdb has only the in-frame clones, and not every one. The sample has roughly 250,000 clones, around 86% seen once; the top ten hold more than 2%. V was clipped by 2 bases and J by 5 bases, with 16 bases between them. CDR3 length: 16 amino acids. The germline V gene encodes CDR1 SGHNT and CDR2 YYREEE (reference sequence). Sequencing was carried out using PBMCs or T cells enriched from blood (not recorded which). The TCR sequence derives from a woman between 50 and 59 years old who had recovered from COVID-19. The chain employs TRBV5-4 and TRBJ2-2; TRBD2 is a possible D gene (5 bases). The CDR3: CASSFGGSSGTGELFF. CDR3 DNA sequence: TGTGCCAGCAGCTTCGGAGGTTCAAGTGGGACCGGGGAGCTGTTTTTT.